This entry describes one T cell receptor (beta chain). Its antigen is undetermined. This sample was taken from a study of T cell repertoires in cytomegalovirus infection. The germline gives CDR1 SGHRS, CDR2 YFSETQ. There are 17 residues in the CDR3. J was trimmed by 3 bases and V by 4 bases; bases with no gene match: 8. MiXCR was run by TCRdb on the reads, yielding one entry per CDR3 protein. Among hundreds of thousands of distinct CDR3 sequences listed, approximately 42% were seen once. The chain combines TRBV5-1 with TRBJ2-2; 11 nucleotides line up with TRBD1. Material: cultured PBMCs, obtained from culture after CMV antigen stimulation. This receptor was obtained from a human donor in good health (CMV status not recorded). Some clones in this sample may be carry-over from other donors' samples. CDR3 sequence (DNA): TGCGCCAGCAGCCCACTGGACAGGGGGCTGGACACCGGGGAGCTGTTTTTT. Encoded protein: CASSPLDRGLDTGELFF.